This record covers a single TCR beta chain. The second PCR ran about 7 to 12 cycles with a sample-barcoded 5' primer and J-beta primers. TCRdb reprocessed the 5' RACE reads with MiXCR, giving one entry per CDR3 protein. The profile shows roughly 2 million distinct CDR3 sequences, around 50% of them singletons. Healthy Russian Caucasian donors spanned ages roughly 6 to 100 years. The source of the sample is a study of blood T cells in healthy people across ages. Germline V lookup: CDR1 SNHLY, CDR2 FYNNEI. The CDR3 contains 14 residues. The V gene lost 3 bases and the J gene lost 7 bases, with 10 bases spanning the gap.

The source of this sequence is a woman aged 40 to 50 in good health. Sequencing was done on a sample of blood. The J gene is TRBJ1-6, the V gene TRBV2; tentative D call: TRBD1 (5 bases). The DNA of the CDR3 is TGTGCCAGCAGTGAGCAGGGAGGCAATTCACCCCTCCACTTT. Translating it yields CASSEQGGNSPLHF.